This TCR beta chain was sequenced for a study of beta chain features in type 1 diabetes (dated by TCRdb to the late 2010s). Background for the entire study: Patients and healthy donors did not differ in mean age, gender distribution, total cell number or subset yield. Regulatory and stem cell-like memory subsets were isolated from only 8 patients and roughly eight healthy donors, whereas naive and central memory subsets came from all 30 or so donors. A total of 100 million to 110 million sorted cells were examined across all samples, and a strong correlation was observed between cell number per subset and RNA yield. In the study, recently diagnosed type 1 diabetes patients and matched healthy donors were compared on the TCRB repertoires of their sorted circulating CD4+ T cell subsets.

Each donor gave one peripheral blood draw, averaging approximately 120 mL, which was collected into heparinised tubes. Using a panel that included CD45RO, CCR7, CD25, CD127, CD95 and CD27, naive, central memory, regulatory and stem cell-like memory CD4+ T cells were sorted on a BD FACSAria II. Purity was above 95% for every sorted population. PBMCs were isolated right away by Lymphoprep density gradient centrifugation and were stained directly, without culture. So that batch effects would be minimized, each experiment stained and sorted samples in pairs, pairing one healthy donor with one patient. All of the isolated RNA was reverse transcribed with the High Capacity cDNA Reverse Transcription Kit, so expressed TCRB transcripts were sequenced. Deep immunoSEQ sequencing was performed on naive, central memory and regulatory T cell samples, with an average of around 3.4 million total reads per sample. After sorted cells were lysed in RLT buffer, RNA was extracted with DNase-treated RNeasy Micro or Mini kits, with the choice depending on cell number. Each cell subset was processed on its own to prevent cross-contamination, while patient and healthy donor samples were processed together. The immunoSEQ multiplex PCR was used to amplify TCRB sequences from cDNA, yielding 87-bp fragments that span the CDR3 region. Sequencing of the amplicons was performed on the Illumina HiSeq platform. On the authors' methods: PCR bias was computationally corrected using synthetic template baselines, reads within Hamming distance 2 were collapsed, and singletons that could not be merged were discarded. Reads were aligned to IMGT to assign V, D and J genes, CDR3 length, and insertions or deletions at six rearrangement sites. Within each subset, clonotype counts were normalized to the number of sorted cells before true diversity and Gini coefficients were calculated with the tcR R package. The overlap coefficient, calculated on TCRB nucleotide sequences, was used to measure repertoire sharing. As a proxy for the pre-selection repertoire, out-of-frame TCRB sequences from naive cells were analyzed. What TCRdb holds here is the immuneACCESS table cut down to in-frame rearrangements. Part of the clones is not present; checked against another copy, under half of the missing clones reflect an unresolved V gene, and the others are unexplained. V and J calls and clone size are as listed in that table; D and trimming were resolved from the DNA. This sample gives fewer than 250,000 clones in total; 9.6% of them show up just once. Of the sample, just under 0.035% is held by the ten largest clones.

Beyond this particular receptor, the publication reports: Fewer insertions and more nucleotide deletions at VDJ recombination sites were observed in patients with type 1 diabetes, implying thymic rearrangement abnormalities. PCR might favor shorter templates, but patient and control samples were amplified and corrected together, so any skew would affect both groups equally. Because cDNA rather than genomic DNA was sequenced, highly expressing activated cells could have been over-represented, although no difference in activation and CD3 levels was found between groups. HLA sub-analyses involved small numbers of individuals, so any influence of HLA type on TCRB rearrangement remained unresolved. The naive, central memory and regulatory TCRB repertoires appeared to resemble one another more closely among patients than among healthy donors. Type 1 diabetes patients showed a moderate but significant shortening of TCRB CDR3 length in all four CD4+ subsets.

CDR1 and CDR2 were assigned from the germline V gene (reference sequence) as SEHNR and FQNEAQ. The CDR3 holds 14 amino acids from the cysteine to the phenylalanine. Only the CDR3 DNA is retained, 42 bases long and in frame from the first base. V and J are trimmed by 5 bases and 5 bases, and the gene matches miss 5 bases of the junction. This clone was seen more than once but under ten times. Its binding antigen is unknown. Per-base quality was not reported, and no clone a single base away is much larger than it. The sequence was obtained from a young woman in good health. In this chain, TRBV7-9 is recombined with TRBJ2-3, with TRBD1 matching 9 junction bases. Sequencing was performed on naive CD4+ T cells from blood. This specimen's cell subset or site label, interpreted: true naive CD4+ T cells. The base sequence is TGTGCCAGCAGCGCAGACAGGGGGAAAGATACGCAGTATTTT. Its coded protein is CASSADRGKDTQYF.